This entry lists 8 T cell receptor beta chains sequenced from one sample in a study of blood T cell repertoires in COVID-19. TCRdb keeps only in-frame clones here, not all; method: immunoSEQ multiplex PCR. The sample includes 65,000 to 95,000 clones, roughly 90% of them seen just once. Sequencing used peripheral blood. Receptors were obtained from an older man with active or convalescent COVID-19.

The chain links TRBV7-9 to TRBJ1-1, with 7 bases fitting TRBD1. CDR3 length: 14 amino acids. The junction had 7 bases not matched to a gene; V was cut back by 3 bases and J by 6 bases. CDR1 is SEHNR, CDR2 FQNEAQ, per germline (reference sequence). CDR3 coding DNA: TGTGCCAGCAGCTTGCTGCAGGGGGTCTCTGAAGCTTTCTTT. Residues: CASSLLQGVSEAFF.

V gene TRBV6-5 combines with J gene TRBJ2-1, with 13 bases lining up with TRBD2. Germline trimming cut 10 bases from V and 7 bases from J; bases unmatched to any gene: 10. The CDR3 length is 15 residues. CDR1 MNHEY and CDR2 SVGAGI come from the germline V gene. DNA for the CDR3: TGTGCCACTAAACTAGCGGGGGGGCCCGGGAATGAGCAGTTCTTC. This codes for CATKLAGGPGNEQFF.

The chain has TRBV7-9 and TRBJ1-2; TRBD1 matches 11 bases. This CDR3 contains 15 residues. The V and J ends lost 5 bases and 3 bases, in that order; junction bases with no gene match: 5. Germline assignment: CDR1 SEHNR and CDR2 FQNEAQ (reference sequence). CDR3 protein: CASSTGQGADYGYTF. CDR3 coding DNA: TGTGCCAGCAGCACAGGACAGGGGGCGGACTATGGCTACACCTTC.

The gene calls are TRBV19 and TRBJ2-3, with a weak D call TRBD2 (6 bases). The CDR3 contains 14 residues. Germline lookup yields CDR1 LNHDA and CDR2 SQIVND (reference sequence). V was clipped by 3 bases and J by 1 base, with 8 bases between them. The CDR3 nucleotides read TGTGCCAGTAGTATTACGGGGGGCACAGATACGCAGTATTTT. Protein: CASSITGGTDTQYF.

The V gene is TRBV6-5, the J gene TRBJ1-4, with no clear D. V gave up 0 bases and J gave up 0 bases, with 8 bases separating them. The CDR3 is 16 residues long. Germline V gene data show CDR1 as MNHEY and CDR2 as SVGAGI. The CDR3 protein is CASSYSYGTTNEKLFF. In nucleotides, the CDR3 is TGTGCCAGCAGTTACTCGTACGGTACAACTAATGAAAAACTGTTTTTT.

The chain combines TRBV27 with TRBJ2-5, with 7 bases identical to TRBD1. With 3 bases clipped from V and 3 bases from J, the junction kept 1 base outside the gene matches. The germline V gene has CDR1 MNHEY and CDR2 SMNVEV (reference sequence). CDR3 length equals 13 residues. The CDR3 sequence: CASSFDREETQYF. The CDR3 DNA follows: TGTGCCAGCAGTTTTGACAGGGAAGAGACCCAGTACTTC.

The J gene is TRBJ1-2, the V gene TRBV19; D ambiguous. The CDR3 is 13 residues long. Trimming took off 3 bases at V and 2 bases at J, with 7 bases between the two ends. In germline, CDR1 is LNHDA, CDR2 SQIVND (reference sequence). CDR3 protein: CASSMALNYGYTF. The CDR3 DNA is TGTGCCAGTAGTATGGCATTGAACTATGGCTACACCTTC.

This sequence joins TRBV2 and TRBJ2-2, with D hard to call. V lost 8 bases and J 0 bases, leaving 7 bases between the germline ends. Germline V lookup: CDR1 SNHLY, CDR2 FYNNEI. CDR3 size: 13 residues. The CDR3 DNA is TGTGCCAGCCGAAGCGCGAACACCGGGGAGCTGTTTTTT. Translating gives CASRSANTGELFF.